This TCR beta chain was observed in a study of cytomegalovirus exposure and HLA in healthy donors. The CDR3 covers 8 residues. From germline, CDR1 is SEHNR and CDR2 FQNEAQ (reference sequence). Study-wide points: Most TCR sequences were rare, but some public TCRs occurred in many donors. Associated with cytomegalovirus, according to the listing, were approximately 160 TCR beta chains. A later examination showed that TCR association rates differed by HLA locus, with DRB1 most and HLA-C fewest.

The primer mix had 60 Vbeta and 13 Jbeta primers. Clones were read by immunoSEQ multiplex PCR, and TCRdb kept only the in-frame ones, dropping some. Altogether over 150,000 clones are present, 60% to 80% being singletons, with the ten largest covering approximately 3%. A note on this clone: Antigen unknown.

V is TRBV7-9 and J is TRBJ2-3; D not certain. This TCR came from a woman in her twenties or thirties in good health and CMV-seronegative. Specimen: PBMCs. The DNA of the CDR3 is TGTTCCACCCGTACGCAGTATTTT. This codes for CSTRTQYF.